The 24 T cell receptor beta chains listed next were all sequenced from one sample in a study of beta chain features in type 1 diabetes. Study-level points and caveats: Researchers report that Type 1 diabetes patients had moderately but significantly shorter TCRB CDR3s across all four CD4+ subsets.

Isolated RNA was reverse transcribed in full, so expressed TCRB transcripts were sequenced. Produced via immunoSEQ multiplex PCR; TCRdb's table is partial and in-frame only. The sample has some 700,000 clones, around 15% seen once. These receptors have no known antigen. The sample consisted of naive CD4+ T cells from blood. Receptor source: a man in his late teens or twenties with type 1 diabetes.

This clone was counted between two and nine times. The chain has TRBV19 and TRBJ2-1; D is ambiguous. V lost 6 bases, J lost 6 bases, and 9 bases lay in between. Germline-derived CDR1 and CDR2 are LNHDA and SQIVND (reference sequence). The CDR3 totals 12 residues. The CDR3 here is CASSPGPNEQFF. CDR3 coding DNA: TGTGCCAGTAGCCCCGGCCCCAATGAGCAGTTCTTC.

This clone was counted a few times. J is TRBJ1-1 and V is TRBV2; no definite D call. The germline V and J ends were trimmed by 6 bases and 3 bases, with 5 bases remaining between them. This CDR3 spans 11 amino acids. Germline CDR1 SNHLY, CDR2 FYNNEI. As DNA, the CDR3 is TGTGCCAGCAGGCGGGACACTGAAGCTTTCTTT. This sequence encodes CASRRDTEAFF.

The V call is TRBV5-1, the J call TRBJ2-7; 10 nucleotides align to TRBD1. The CDR3 has 16 residues. The ends lost 7 bases at V and 3 bases at J; junction bases unmatched: 13. Germline CDR1 reads SGHRS; CDR2 reads YFSETQ. The CDR3 spells CASQAGTGDIHYEQYF. The CDR3, as DNA: TGCGCCAGCCAAGCCGGGACAGGGGACATTCACTACGAGCAGTACTTC. The complete variable domain, with remaining parts taken from reference TRBV5-1 and TRBJ2-7, reads KAGVTQTPRYLIKTRGQQVTLSCSPISGHRSVSWYQQTPGQGLQFLFEYFSETQRNKGNFPGRFSGRQFSNSRSEMNVSTLELGDSALYLCASQAGTGDIHYEQYFGPGTRLTVT.

This clone has more than one count but fewer than ten. This chain connects TRBV30 to TRBJ1-1, with unresolved D. This CDR3 has 14 amino acids. Germline CDR1 is GTSNPN and CDR2 is SVGIG (reference sequence). Trimming removed 4 bases at V and 0 bases at J, with 12 bases between. The CDR3 nucleotides are TGTGCCTGGATAAGGACTCCTCTGAACACTGAAGCTTTCTTT. As protein: CAWIRTPLNTEAFF.

V is TRBV10-3 and J is TRBJ2-2; D may be TRBD1 (6 bases). Germline V gives CDR1 ENHRY, CDR2 SYGVKD. Between the trimmed V and J ends, which lost 11 bases and 1 base, there was a span of 11 bases. The CDR3 spans 13 residues. The CDR3 sequence: CAAETGNTGELFF. The CDR3 DNA follows: TGTGCCGCGGAGACAGGGAACACCGGGGAGCTGTTTTTT.

This chain connects TRBV4-1 to TRBJ1-6, with D possibly being TRBD1 (5 bases). CDR1 MGHRA and CDR2 YSYEKL come from the germline V gene. There are 16 residues in the CDR3. V lost 4 bases and J lost 5, with 15 bases in between. CDR3 sequence: CASSRLGLGDNSPLHF. The CDR3 coding sequence is TGCGCCAGCAGCCGCTTGGGGCTGGGGGATAATTCACCCCTCCACTTT.

The CDR3 DNA sequence: TGCAGCGTCCTCAGGACAGGCCCGGATACGCAGTATTTT. It specifies CSVLRTGPDTQYF. The rearrangement uses TRBV29-1 and TRBJ2-3; TRBD1 agrees at 7 bases. Unmatched junction bases numbered 9, after V lost 6 bases and J lost 6 bases. The CDR3 totals 13 residues. Germline CDR1 is SQVTM and CDR2 is ANQGSEA.

This clone was observed a handful of times. The rearrangement uses TRBV29-1 and TRBJ2-5, with unresolved D. Germline V gene lookup returns CDR1 SQVTM and CDR2 ANQGSEA. Trimming removed 7 bases from V and 2 bases from J, with 14 bases in between. This CDR3 has 13 amino acids. CDR3 residues: CSGGLLLQETQYF. In DNA, the CDR3 is TGCAGCGGTGGGCTGCTATTGCAAGAGACCCAGTACTTC.

The chain is built from TRBV7-9 and TRBJ1-2, with TRBD1 matching over 7 bases. The CDR3 totals 15 residues. Trimming removed 4 bases from V and 3 bases from J; junction bases left unmatched: 8. Germline assignment: CDR1 SEHNR and CDR2 FQNEAQ (reference sequence). The CDR3 nucleotides are TGTGCCAGCAGCTACGGACAGGAGCAATACTATGGCTACACCTTC. Translation gives CASSYGQEQYYGYTF.

A few counts support this clone. V usage is TRBV4-1 and J usage is TRBJ1-1; the match to TRBD1 covers 7 bases. The trim removed 4 bases at V and 6 bases at J, leaving 11 bases unmatched. This CDR3 has 15 residues. The germline CDR1 and CDR2 sequences are MGHRA and YSYEKL. The CDR3: CASSPLGGVVSEAFF. The DNA of the CDR3 is TGCGCCAGCAGCCCTCTAGGGGGCGTCGTTTCTGAAGCTTTCTTT.

The chain is built from TRBV28 and TRBJ1-2; a weak D match, TRBD1 (5 bases). The CDR3 is made up of 13 amino acids. Trimming removed 5 bases from V and 2 bases from J, with 9 bases in between. The germline gives CDR1 MDHEN, CDR2 SYDVKM. CDR3 coding DNA: TGTGCCAGCAGTGCAGGGACGAACTATGGCTACACCTTC. It yields the protein CASSAGTNYGYTF.

The chain joins TRBV28 to TRBJ1-2; D is unresolved. Per germline, CDR1 MDHEN and CDR2 SYDVKM. V shed 3 bases and J shed 0 bases, with 8 bases lying between them. This CDR3 region has 14 residues. The CDR3 DNA reads TGTGCCAGCAGTTTTCCGCCAGCTAACTATGGCTACACCTTC. This translates into CASSFPPANYGYTF.

This clone was counted a few times. V is TRBV7-8 and J is TRBJ1-5; D may be TRBD1 (5 bases). The CDR3 extends over 17 amino acids. CDR1 and CDR2 from the germline V gene are SGHVS and FQNEAQ. V was cut by 6 bases and J by 0 bases, with 18 bases left in between. The CDR3 region has the DNA TGTGCCAGCAGGAGGGGCGACCCGGGCGATAGCAATCAGCCCCAGCATTTT. Its translation: CASRRGDPGDSNQPQHF.

In this sample, this clone turned up a few times. The chain links TRBV4-2 to TRBJ1-1; no clear D gene. The germline V gene encodes CDR1 LGHNA and CDR2 YNFKEQ. Trimming pared 4 bases from V and 7 bases from J, leaving 22 bases between. CDR3 length: 16 amino acids. The chain's CDR3 is CASSPDGWRRGIEAFF. CDR3 bases: TGTGCCAGCAGCCCCGACGGATGGCGCCGCGGGATTGAAGCTTTCTTT.

V gene TRBV19 combines with J gene TRBJ2-5; 11 bases fit TRBD2. The CDR3 covers 15 residues. Per germline, CDR1 LNHDA and CDR2 SQIVND (reference sequence). Trimming took 3 bases from V and 5 from J; bases not matched to a gene: 5. The CDR3 reads CASSIPLAGVETQYF. The CDR3 nucleotides are TGTGCCAGTAGTATTCCACTAGCGGGGGTGGAGACCCAGTACTTC.

The gene calls are TRBV7-2 and TRBJ1-3; TRBD1 matches at 8 bases. V shed 6 bases and J 7 bases; nucleotides not matched to a gene: 8. Germline CDR1 is SGHTA and CDR2 is FQGNSA. The CDR3 spans 14 residues. CDR3 protein: CASSLGQGRNTIYF. In nucleotides, the CDR3 is TGTGCCAGCAGTCTCGGACAGGGACGGAACACCATATATTTT.

The table lists this clone with a few counts. This chain joins TRBV7-9 and TRBJ1-2; tentative D call: TRBD1 (6 bases). Germline assignment: CDR1 SEHNR and CDR2 FQNEAQ (reference sequence). The CDR3 spans 13 residues. Between the trimmed V and J ends, which lost 5 bases and 13 bases, there was a span of 20 bases. CDR3 in DNA: TGTGCCAGCAGCCCTGACGGGGGCCTGGTTTCCACCTTC. Its translation is CASSPDGGLVSTF.

The CDR3 DNA reads TGTGCCAGCAGTGCCGACAGGGGGAATAGAGCTTTCTTT. It translates to CASSADRGNRAFF. The J gene is TRBJ1-1, the V gene TRBV2, with 9 bases matching TRBD1. The CDR3 length is 13 residues. Germline loops: CDR1 SNHLY, CDR2 FYNNEI. V gave up 4 bases and J gave up 10 bases; unmatched junction bases: 7. Using reference TRBV2 and TRBJ1-1 for the parts outside the CDR3, the full variable domain is EPEVTQTPSHQVTQMGQEVILRCVPISNHLYFYWYRQILGQKVEFLVSFYNNEISEKSEIFDDQFSVERPDGSNFTLKIRSTKLEDSAMYFCASSADRGNRAFFGQGTRLTVV.

Here the CDR3 DNA reads TGTGCCAGCAGCGCGGGGGGCGGCGTTGGGGATCAGCCCCAGCATTTT. This gives the protein CASSAGGGVGDQPQHF. The chain recombines TRBV9 with TRBJ1-5; D possibly corresponds to TRBD1 (6 bases). V lost 3 bases and J 5 bases, leaving 18 bases between the germline ends. Germline CDR1 and CDR2: SGDLS and YYNGEE. This CDR3 region has 16 residues.

This clone has only a few counts. The chain uses TRBV4-2 and TRBJ2-4; perhaps D is TRBD1 or TRBD2 (5 bases each). Germline lookup yields CDR1 LGHNA and CDR2 YNFKEQ. The CDR3 length is 14 residues. The V and J ends lost 1 base and 5 bases respectively, with 9 bases between them. The CDR3 DNA follows: TGTGCCAGCAGCCAAGGGCAGGGAGAAAACATTCAGTACTTC. Protein sequence: CASSQGQGENIQYF.

The chain carries TRBV29-1 and TRBJ1-3; D is ambiguous. Trimming removed 2 bases at V and 0 bases at J, with 8 bases between. Germline CDR1 SQVTM, CDR2 ANQGSEA. This CDR3 comprises 14 residues. The CDR3 bases are TGCAGCGTTGAAACAGCAGCCTCTGGAAACACCATATATTTT. Its translation is CSVETAASGNTIYF. Using reference TRBV29-1 and TRBJ1-3 for the parts outside the CDR3, the full variable domain is SAVISQKPSRDICQRGTSLTIQCQVDSQVTMMFWYRQQPGQSLTLIATANQGSEATYESGFVIDKFPISRPNLTFSTLTVSNMSPEDSSIYLCSVETAASGNTIYFGEGSWLTVV.

The table lists this clone with a few counts. At one end the junction does not follow the germline gene, possibly because of a read error. J is TRBJ2-5 and V is TRBV7-7; 7 nucleotides agree with TRBD2. Looked up from germline, CDR1 is SSHAT and CDR2 is FNYEAQ (reference sequence). CDR3 length: 17 residues. The CDR3 here is CASSLRSGLAWRETQYF. Here the CDR3 DNA reads TGTGCTAGCAGCTTACGTAGCGGGCTAGCGTGGCGAGAGACCCAGTACTTC.

The chain recombines TRBV9 with TRBJ1-2; D is perhaps TRBD1 (5 bases). CDR3 size: 15 residues. CDR1 and CDR2 (germline): SGDLS, YYNGEE. V gave up 4 bases and J gave up 3 bases, with 16 bases separating them. The DNA for the CDR3 is TGTGCCAGCAGCCCCAGGGTCGAGGACGACTATGGCTACACCTTC. Its protein is CASSPRVEDDYGYTF. Full variable domain (remainder filled in from reference TRBV9 and TRBJ1-2): DSGVTQTPKHLITATGQRVTLRCSPRSGDLSVYWYQQSLDQGLQFLIQYYNGEERAKGNILERFSAQQFPDLHSELNLSSLELGDSALYFCASSPRVEDDYGYTFGSGTRLTVV.

This chain uses TRBV7-8 with TRBJ2-5; D call uncertain. Germline values: CDR1 SGHVS, CDR2 FQNEAQ. The V and J ends lost 3 bases and 4 bases respectively, with 6 bases between them. CDR3 size: 12 residues. This CDR3 reads CASSFVAETQYF. In DNA form, the CDR3 reads TGTGCCAGCAGCTTTGTGGCAGAGACCCAGTACTTC.